These 14 T cell receptor beta chains share one sample of origin, sequenced in a study of OX40 agonist ivuxolimab in advanced cancers. Some clones are missing from TCRdb's copy, which holds only in-frame ones; the method was immunoSEQ multiplex PCR. This table holds around 56,000 clones, about nine tenths found once. The input for sequencing was CD4+ or CD8+ T cells sorted from blood, taken in a trial of the OX40 agonist ivuxolimab. These TCRs come from an adult with an advanced solid tumor such as melanoma, head and neck, liver or kidney cancer.

The chain's CDR3 is CASSLDPSAYTEAFF. CDR3 sequence (DNA): TGTGCCAGCAGCTTAGACCCCTCAGCCTACACTGAAGCTTTCTTT. The V call is TRBV11-2, the J call TRBJ1-1; no reliable D call. This CDR3 region has 15 residues. V was shortened by 0 bases and J by 3 bases, with 11 bases between the two germline ends. Germline lookup yields CDR1 SGHAT and CDR2 FQNNGV.

In this sample, this clone turned up once. The chain combines TRBV11-2 with TRBJ2-7, with TRBD1 matching over 10 bases. The germline gives CDR1 SGHAT, CDR2 FQNNGV. This CDR3 contains 15 residues. The V gene end was trimmed by 4 bases and the J gene end by 3 bases; junction bases not matched to a gene: 6. For the CDR3, the DNA is TGTGCCAGCAGCTCTCCGGGACAGGGGTACTACGAGCAGTACTTC. Its translation: CASSSPGQGYYEQYF.

V usage is TRBV28 and J usage is TRBJ2-7; 10 bases are a match to TRBD2. The CDR3 is 15 residues long. V dropped 2 bases and J dropped 2; count of bases not matched to a gene: 3. Germline-derived CDR1 and CDR2 are MDHEN and SYDVKM. The CDR3 DNA is TGTGCCAGCAGTTTAGACAGCGGGAGGGCCTACGAGCAGTACTTC. Its translation is CASSLDSGRAYEQYF.

The V call is TRBV7-2, the J call TRBJ2-6; D gene ambiguous. Germline values: CDR1 SGHTA, CDR2 FQGNSA. V shed 5 bases and J shed 3 bases, with 11 bases lying between them. The CDR3 consists of 15 residues. CDR3 loop: CASSPVSLGANVLTF. The CDR3 DNA reads TGTGCCAGCAGCCCCGTCTCGCTTGGGGCCAACGTCCTGACTTTC. The complete variable domain, with remaining parts taken from reference TRBV7-2 and TRBJ2-6, reads GAGVSQSPSNKVTEKGKDVELRCDPISGHTALYWYRQSLGQGLEFLIYFQGNSAPDKSGLPSDRFSAERTGGSVSTLTIQRTQQEDSAVYLCASSPVSLGANVLTFGAGSRLTVL.

This clone was seen a single time. The gene calls are TRBV9 and TRBJ2-2; 12 nucleotides match TRBD2. The CDR3 loop spans 19 amino acids. V was pared by 0 bases and J by 6 bases, with 12 bases of the junction left unmatched. The germline V gene has CDR1 SGDLS and CDR2 YYNGEE. The CDR3 coding sequence is TGTGCCAGCAGCGTAGCTACTGGAGGGGCTAGCGGGAGGGCCGGGGAGCTGTTTTTT. Its protein is CASSVATGGASGRAGELFF.

This clone is a singleton in its sample. The CDR3 loop is CASSLSAAGETQYF. As DNA, the CDR3 is TGCGCCAGCAGCCTTTCCGCGGCAGGGGAGACCCAGTACTTC. The chain employs TRBV5-1 and TRBJ2-5, with D possibly being TRBD1 (5 bases). CDR3 size: 14 residues. Germline assignment: CDR1 SGHRS and CDR2 YFSETQ. The V and J ends lost 4 bases and 5 bases respectively, with 15 bases between them.

V and J are TRBV4-3 and TRBJ2-3; tentative D call: TRBD2 (5 bases). The CDR3 has 13 amino acids. V lost 4 bases to trimming and J lost 7 bases, with 12 bases between them. The V gene's germline CDR1 is LGHNA and CDR2 YSLEER. The CDR3 DNA is TGCGCCAGCAGCCCAGGACTGGGAAATACGCAGTATTTT. It is translated as CASSPGLGNTQYF.

This chain links TRBV18 with TRBJ2-5; unclear D gene. The length of the CDR3 is 14 residues. V lost 1 base and J lost 2, with 8 bases in between. CDR1 and CDR2 (germline): KGHSH, LQKENI. The CDR3 sequence is CASSPRRNQETQYF. For the CDR3, the DNA is TGTGCCAGCTCACCACGCCGGAATCAAGAGACCCAGTACTTC.

The chain has TRBV28 and TRBJ2-4; 16 bases match TRBD2. Germline V gene data show CDR1 as MDHEN and CDR2 as SYDVKM. J lost 3 bases, V lost 2 bases, and 13 bases had no gene match. The CDR3 is made up of 21 amino acids. CDR3 region: CASSLKNPGLAGGRDKNIQYF. Written as DNA, the CDR3 is TGTGCCAGCAGTTTAAAAAATCCGGGACTAGCGGGAGGGCGGGACAAAAACATTCAGTACTTC.

The V call is TRBV20-1, the J call TRBJ2-1; D not resolved. The CDR3 loop spans 11 amino acids. CDR1 is DFQATT, CDR2 SNEGSKA, per germline (reference sequence). V was cut by 3 bases and J by 13 bases, with 13 bases left in between. The CDR3 protein is CSASESFVQFF. The DNA of the CDR3 is TGCAGTGCTAGCGAGTCTTTCGTCCAGTTCTTC.

This clone was seen once. This sequence joins TRBV7-2 and TRBJ2-2; tentative D call: TRBD2 (6 bases). The CDR3 consists of 16 residues. Per germline, CDR1 SGHTA and CDR2 FQGNSA. Trimming pared 5 bases from V and 3 bases from J, leaving 16 bases between. Here the CDR3 reads CASSPGGGGDTGELFF. CDR3 nucleotide sequence: TGTGCCAGCAGCCCTGGGGGTGGCGGGGACACCGGGGAGCTGTTTTTT.

This clone appeared once. The chain recombines TRBV27 with TRBJ2-1; 10 nucleotides agree with TRBD1. This CDR3 has 16 residues. Losses at the gene ends were 6 bases for V and 8 bases for J; bases not matched to a gene: 13. Germline V gives CDR1 MNHEY, CDR2 SMNVEV (reference sequence). CDR3 coding DNA: TGTGCCAGCAGCCCGAGGCCGGGACAGGGGTACGATGAGCAGTTCTTC. Protein: CASSPRPGQGYDEQFF.

This clone is classed as medium-sized. The chain is built from TRBV7-3 and TRBJ2-1; D may be TRBD2 (6 bases). The germline gives CDR1 SGHTA, CDR2 FQGTGA. The CDR3 sequence is 13 residues long. V dropped 5 bases and J dropped 6 bases, with 11 bases sitting between them. CDR3 in amino acids: CASSLGGSNEQFF. The DNA of the CDR3 is TGTGCCAGCAGCCTAGGAGGGAGCAATGAGCAGTTCTTC.

The chain carries TRBV5-1 and TRBJ2-7, with D hard to call. Germline V gene data show CDR1 as SGHRS and CDR2 as YFSETQ. The length of the CDR3 is 14 residues. Trimming left V 4 bases short and J 2 bases short, with 13 bases between. CDR3 loop: CASSVGHGTYEQYF. In nucleotides, the CDR3 is TGCGCCAGCAGCGTGGGTCATGGAACCTACGAGCAGTACTTC.